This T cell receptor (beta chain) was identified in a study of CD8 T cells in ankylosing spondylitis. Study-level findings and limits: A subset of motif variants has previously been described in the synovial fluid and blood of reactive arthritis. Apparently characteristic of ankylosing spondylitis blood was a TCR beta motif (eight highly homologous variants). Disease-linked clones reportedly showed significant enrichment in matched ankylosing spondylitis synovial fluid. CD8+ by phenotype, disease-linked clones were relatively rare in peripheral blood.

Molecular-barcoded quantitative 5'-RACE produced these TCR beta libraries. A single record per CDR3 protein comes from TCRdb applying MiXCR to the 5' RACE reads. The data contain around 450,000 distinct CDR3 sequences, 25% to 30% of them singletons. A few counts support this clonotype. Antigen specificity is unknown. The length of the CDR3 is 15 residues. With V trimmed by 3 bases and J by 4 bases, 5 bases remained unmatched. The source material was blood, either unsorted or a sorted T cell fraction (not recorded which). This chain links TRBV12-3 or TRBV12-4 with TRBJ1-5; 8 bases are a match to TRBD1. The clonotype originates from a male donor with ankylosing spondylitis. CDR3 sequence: CASSFNRGANQPQHF. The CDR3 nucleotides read TGTGCCAGCAGTTTTAACAGGGGGGCTAATCAGCCCCAGCATTTT.